The source of this T cell receptor (beta chain) is a study of beta chain features in type 1 diabetes. Findings and limits, study-wide: Shorter TCRB CDR3s, moderately but significantly so, were found in Type 1 diabetes patients in all four CD4+ subsets. It was possible that PCR favored shorter templates, equally so in patients and controls.

Reverse transcription of all isolated RNA meant that expressed TCRB transcripts were sequenced. Assay: immunoSEQ multiplex PCR; the TCRdb copy retains only in-frame clones and omits some. The table shows some 140,000 clones, with 9% to 9.5% occurring only once. CDR1 and CDR2 from the germline V gene are SGDLS and YYNGEE. V lost 2 bases and J 3 bases, leaving 14 bases between the germline ends. This CDR3 is built from 15 residues. This clone was found a few times. The antigen is not known. A heparinised blood draw that averaged about 110 mL was obtained once from each donor. Populations isolated by sorting all had purity greater than 95%.

The sample comprised central memory CD4+ T cells from blood. The V gene is TRBV9, the J gene TRBJ1-1, with D tentatively TRBD1 (6 bases). This clonotype was obtained from a man younger than 35 in good health. This CDR3 is CASSVSDRFDTEAFF. Here the CDR3 DNA reads TGTGCCAGCAGCGTCTCGGACAGATTTGACACTGAAGCTTTCTTT.